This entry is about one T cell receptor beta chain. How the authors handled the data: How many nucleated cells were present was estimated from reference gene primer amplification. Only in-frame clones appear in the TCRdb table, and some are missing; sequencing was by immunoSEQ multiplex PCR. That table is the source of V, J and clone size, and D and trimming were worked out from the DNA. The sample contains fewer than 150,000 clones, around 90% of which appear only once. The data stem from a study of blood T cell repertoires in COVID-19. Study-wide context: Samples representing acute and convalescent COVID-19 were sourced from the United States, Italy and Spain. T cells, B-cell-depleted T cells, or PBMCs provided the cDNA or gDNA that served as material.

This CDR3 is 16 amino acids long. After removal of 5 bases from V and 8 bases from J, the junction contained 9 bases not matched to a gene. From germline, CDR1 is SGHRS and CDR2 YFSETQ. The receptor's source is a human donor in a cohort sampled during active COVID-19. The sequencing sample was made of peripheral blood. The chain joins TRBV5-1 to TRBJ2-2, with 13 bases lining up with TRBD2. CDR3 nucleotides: TGCGCCAGCAGACCTCCGGGACTAGCGGGAAAAGGGGAGCTGTTTTTT. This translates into CASRPPGLAGKGELFF.